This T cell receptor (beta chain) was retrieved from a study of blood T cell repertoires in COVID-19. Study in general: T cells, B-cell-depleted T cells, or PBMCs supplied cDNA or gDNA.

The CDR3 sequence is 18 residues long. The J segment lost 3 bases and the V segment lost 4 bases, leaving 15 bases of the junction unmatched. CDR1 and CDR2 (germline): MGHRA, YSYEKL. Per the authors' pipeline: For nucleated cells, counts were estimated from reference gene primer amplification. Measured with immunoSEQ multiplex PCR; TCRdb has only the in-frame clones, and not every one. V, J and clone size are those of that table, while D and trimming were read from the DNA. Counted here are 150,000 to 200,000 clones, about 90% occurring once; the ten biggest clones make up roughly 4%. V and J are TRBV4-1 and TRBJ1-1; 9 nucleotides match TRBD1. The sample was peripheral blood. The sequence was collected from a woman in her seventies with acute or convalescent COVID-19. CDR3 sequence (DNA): TGCGCCAGCAGCCTCTCTCGTCCGGCGGGACAGGGATACACTGAAGCTTTCTTT. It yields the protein CASSLSRPAGQGYTEAFF.